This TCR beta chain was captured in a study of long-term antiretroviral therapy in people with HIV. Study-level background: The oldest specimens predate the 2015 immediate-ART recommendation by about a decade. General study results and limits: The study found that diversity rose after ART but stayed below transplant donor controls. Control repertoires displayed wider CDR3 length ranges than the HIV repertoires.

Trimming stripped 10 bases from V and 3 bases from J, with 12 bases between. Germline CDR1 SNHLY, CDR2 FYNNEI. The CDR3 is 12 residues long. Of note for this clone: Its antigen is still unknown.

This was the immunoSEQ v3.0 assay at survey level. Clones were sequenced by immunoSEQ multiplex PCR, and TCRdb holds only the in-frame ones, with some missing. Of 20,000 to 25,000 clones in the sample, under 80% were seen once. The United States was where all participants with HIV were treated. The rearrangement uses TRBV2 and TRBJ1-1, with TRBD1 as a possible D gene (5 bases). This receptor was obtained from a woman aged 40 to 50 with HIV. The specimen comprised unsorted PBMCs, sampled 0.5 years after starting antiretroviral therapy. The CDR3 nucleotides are TGTGCCACCAGGGCGGGCGACACTGAAGCTTTCTTT. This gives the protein CATRAGDTEAFF. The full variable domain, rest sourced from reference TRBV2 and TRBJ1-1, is EPEVTQTPSHQVTQMGQEVILRCVPISNHLYFYWYRQILGQKVEFLVSFYNNEISEKSEIFDDQFSVERPDGSNFTLKIRSTKLEDSAMYFCATRAGDTEAFFGQGTRLTVV.